The clone carrying this T cell receptor (beta chain) was seen more than once but under ten times. The data were obtained in a study of blood T cell repertoires in COVID-19. Study-level information: Samples representing acute and convalescent COVID-19 were sourced from the United States, Italy and Spain. T cells, B-cell-depleted T cells, or PBMCs supplied cDNA or gDNA.

Germline CDR1 and CDR2: LGHNA and YNFKEQ. The V end lost 0 bases, the J end lost 1 base, and 9 bases lay between the germline ends. The CDR3 consists of 15 residues. The Seattle patients, enrolled during active infection, were followed longitudinally. Profiled with immunoSEQ multiplex PCR; TCRdb holds only in-frame clones, not every one. The top ten clones hold approximately 40% of a sample with under 70,000 clones, 88% of them seen once. The sample was peripheral blood. This sequence originates from a woman aged 60-70 years with COVID-19, enrolled during active disease. The chain recombines TRBV4-2 with TRBJ1-1; D is undetermined. In DNA, the CDR3 is TGTGCCAGCAGCCAAGATTGGGGAGAGAACACTGAAGCTTTCTTT. Protein product: CASSQDWGENTEAFF.